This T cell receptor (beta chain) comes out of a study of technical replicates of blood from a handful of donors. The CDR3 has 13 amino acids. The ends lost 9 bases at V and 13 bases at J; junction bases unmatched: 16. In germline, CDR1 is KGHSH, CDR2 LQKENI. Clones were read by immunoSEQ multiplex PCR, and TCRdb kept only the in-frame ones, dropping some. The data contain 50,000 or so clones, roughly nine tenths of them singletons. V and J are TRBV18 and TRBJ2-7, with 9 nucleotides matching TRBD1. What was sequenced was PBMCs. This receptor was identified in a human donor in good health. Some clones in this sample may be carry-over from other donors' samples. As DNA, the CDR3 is TGTGCCAGTTCCCAAGCCCGGGACAGGGAGGATTACTTC. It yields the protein CASSQARDREDYF.